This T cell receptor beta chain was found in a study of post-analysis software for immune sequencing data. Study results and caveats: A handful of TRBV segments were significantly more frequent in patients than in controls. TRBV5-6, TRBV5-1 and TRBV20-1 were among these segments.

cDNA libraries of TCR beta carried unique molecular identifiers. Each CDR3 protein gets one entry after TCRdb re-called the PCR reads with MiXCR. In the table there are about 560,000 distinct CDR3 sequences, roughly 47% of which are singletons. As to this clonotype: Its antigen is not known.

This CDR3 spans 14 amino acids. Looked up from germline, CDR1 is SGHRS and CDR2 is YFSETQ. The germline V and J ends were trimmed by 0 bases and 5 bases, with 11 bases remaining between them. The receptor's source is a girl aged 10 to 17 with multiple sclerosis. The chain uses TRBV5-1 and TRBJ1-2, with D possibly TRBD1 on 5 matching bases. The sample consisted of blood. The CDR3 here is CASSLVPGQYGYTF. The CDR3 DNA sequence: TGCGCCAGCAGCTTGGTTCCAGGGCAATATGGCTACACCTTC.